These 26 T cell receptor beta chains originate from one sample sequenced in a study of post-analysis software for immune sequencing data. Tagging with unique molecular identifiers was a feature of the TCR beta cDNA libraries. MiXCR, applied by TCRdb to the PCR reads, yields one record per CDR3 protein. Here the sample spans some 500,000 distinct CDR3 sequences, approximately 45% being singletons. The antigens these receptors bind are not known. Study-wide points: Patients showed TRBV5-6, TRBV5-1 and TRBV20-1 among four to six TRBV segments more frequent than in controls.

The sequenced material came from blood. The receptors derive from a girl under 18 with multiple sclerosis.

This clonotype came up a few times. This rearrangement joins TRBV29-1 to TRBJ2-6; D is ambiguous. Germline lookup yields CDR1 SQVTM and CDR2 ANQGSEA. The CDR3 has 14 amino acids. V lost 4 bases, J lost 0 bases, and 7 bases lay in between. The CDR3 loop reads CSVGQGSGANVLTF. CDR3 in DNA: TGCAGCGTTGGACAAGGCTCTGGGGCCAACGTCCTGACTTTC.

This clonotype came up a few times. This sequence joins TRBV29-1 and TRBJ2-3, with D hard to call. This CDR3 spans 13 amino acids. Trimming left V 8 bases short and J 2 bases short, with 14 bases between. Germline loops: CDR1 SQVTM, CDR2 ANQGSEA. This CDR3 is CSTYEPHTDTQYF. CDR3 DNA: TGCAGCACCTATGAACCCCACACAGATACGCAGTATTTT.

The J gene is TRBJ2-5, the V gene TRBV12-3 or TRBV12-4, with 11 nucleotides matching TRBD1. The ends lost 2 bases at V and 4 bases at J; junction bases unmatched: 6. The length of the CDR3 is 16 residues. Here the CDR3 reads CASSLFWDRGGETQYF. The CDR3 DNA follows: TGTGCCAGCAGTTTATTTTGGGACAGGGGGGGAGAGACCCAGTACTTC.

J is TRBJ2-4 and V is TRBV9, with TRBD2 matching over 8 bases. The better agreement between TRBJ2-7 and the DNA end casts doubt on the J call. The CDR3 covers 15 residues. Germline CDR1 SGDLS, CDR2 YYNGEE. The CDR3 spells CASSVSPQREFEQYF. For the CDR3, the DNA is TGTGCCAGCAGCGTATCCCCCCAGCGGGAGTTCGAGCAGTACTTC.

The CDR3 loop is CASSPGTGGGYTF. The CDR3 region has the DNA TGTGCCAGCTCGCCCGGGACAGGGGGTGGCTACACCTTC. V usage is TRBV18 and J usage is TRBJ1-2; 11 bases agree with TRBD1. The junction had 4 bases not matched to a gene; V was cut back by 6 bases and J by 7 bases. The length of the CDR3 is 13 residues. Germline CDR1 is KGHSH and CDR2 is LQKENI.

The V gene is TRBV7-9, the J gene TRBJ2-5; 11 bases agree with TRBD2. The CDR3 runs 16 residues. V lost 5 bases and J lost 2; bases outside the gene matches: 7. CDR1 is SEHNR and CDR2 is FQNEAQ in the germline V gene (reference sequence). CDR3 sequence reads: CASSQASGRWQETQYF. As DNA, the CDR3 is TGTGCCAGCAGCCAGGCTAGCGGGAGGTGGCAAGAGACCCAGTACTTC.

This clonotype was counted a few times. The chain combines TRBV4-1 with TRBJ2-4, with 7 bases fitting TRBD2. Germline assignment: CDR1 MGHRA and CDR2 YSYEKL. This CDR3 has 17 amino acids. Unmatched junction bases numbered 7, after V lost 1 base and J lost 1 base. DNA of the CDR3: TGCGCCAGCAGCCAAGTGGGGCGGGAGAGGGCCAAAAACATTCAGTACTTC. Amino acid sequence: CASSQVGRERAKNIQYF.

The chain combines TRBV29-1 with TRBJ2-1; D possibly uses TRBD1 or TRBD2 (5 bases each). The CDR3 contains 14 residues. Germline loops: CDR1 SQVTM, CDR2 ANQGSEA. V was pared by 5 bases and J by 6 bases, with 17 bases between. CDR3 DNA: TGCAGCGTTCTGGCCGGGACCTCATTCAATGAGCAGTTCTTC. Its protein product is CSVLAGTSFNEQFF.

CDR3 nucleotides: TGTGCCAGCAGTACCCTGCCTCTGGGGGGTTGGACTGAAGCTTTCTTT. Protein: CASSTLPLGGWTEAFF. This chain joins TRBV6-1 and TRBJ1-1; the D gene is possibly TRBD1 (5 bases). Per germline, CDR1 MNHNS and CDR2 SASEGT. The CDR3 totals 16 residues. Trimming took off 5 bases at V and 5 bases at J, with 21 bases between the two ends.

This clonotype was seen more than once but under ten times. The CDR3 spells CASNEGAGTEAFF. The CDR3 nucleotides read TGTGCCAGCAACGAGGGGGCCGGGACTGAAGCTTTCTTT. V usage is TRBV9 and J usage is TRBJ1-1, with TRBD1 identical over 7 bases. Germline loops: CDR1 SGDLS, CDR2 YYNGEE. The junction had 7 bases not matched to a gene; V was cut back by 6 bases and J by 5 bases. The CDR3 is 13 amino acids.

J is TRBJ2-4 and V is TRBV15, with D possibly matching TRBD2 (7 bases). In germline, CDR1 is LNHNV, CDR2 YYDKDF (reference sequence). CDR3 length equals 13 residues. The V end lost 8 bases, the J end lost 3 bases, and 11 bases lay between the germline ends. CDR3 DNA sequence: TGTGCCACCGGGGGGGCTGGCAAAAACATTCAGTACTTC. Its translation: CATGGAGKNIQYF.

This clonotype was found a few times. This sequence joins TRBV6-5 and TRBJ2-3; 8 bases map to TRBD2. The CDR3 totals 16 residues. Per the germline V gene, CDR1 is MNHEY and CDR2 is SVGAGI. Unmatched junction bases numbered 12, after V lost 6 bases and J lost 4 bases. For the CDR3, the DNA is TGTGCCAGCAGCTCGACAACTAGCGGAGGGGCAGATACGCAGTATTTT. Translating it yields CASSSTTSGGADTQYF.

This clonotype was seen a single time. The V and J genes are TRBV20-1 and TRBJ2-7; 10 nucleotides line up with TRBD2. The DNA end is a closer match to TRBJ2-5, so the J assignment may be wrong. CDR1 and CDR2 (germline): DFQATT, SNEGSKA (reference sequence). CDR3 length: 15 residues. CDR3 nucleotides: TGCAGTCAAAGTAGCGGGAGGATTTTTACGGAGACCCAGTACTTC. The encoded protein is CSQSSGRIFTETQYF.

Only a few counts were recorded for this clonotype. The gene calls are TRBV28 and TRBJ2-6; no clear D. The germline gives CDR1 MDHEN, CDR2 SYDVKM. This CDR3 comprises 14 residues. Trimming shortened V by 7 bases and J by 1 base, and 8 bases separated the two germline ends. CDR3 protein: CASTPWSGANVLTF. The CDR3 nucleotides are TGTGCCAGCACCCCCTGGTCTGGGGCCAACGTCCTGACTTTC.

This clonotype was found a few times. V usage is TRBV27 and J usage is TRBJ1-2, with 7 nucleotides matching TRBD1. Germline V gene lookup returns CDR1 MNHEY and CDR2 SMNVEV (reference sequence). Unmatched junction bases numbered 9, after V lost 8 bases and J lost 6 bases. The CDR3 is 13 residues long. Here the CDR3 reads CASYDREINGYTF. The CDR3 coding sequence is TGTGCCAGCTACGACAGGGAGATTAATGGCTACACCTTC.

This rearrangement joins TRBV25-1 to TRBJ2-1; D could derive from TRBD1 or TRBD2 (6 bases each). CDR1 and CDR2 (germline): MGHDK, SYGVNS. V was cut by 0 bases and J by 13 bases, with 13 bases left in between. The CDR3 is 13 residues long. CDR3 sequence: CASSEYGTGTQFF. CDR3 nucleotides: TGTGCCAGCAGTGAATATGGGACTGGGACACAGTTCTTC.

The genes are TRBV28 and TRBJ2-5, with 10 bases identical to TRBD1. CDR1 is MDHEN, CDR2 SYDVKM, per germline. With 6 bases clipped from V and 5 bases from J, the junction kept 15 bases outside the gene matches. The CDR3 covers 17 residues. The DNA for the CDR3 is TGTGCCAGCAGCCCATTGGGGACAGGGGATTCGTACGAGACCCAGTACTTC. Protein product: CASSPLGTGDSYETQYF.

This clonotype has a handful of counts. DNA of the CDR3: TGTGCCAGCAGCTTTAGCGGGCTTCCAACCCAGTACTTC. Translated: CASSFSGLPTQYF. The V and J genes are TRBV7-2 and TRBJ2-7; 7 nucleotides match TRBD2. V shed 3 bases and J 10 bases; nucleotides not matched to a gene: 9. The germline gives CDR1 SGHTA, CDR2 FQGNSA. The CDR3 length is 13 residues.

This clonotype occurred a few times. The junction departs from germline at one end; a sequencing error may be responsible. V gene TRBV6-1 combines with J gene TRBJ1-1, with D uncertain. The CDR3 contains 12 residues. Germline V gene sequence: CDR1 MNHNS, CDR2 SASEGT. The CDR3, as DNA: TGTGCCAGCGGTGAGAGGAACACTGAAGCTTTCTTT. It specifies CASGERNTEAFF.

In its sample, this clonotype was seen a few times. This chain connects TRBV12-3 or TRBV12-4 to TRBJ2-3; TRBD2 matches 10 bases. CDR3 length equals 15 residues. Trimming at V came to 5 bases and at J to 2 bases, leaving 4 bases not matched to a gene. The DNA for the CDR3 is TGTGCCAGCAGTCGGACTAGCGGATACACAGATACGCAGTATTTT. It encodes CASSRTSGYTDTQYF.

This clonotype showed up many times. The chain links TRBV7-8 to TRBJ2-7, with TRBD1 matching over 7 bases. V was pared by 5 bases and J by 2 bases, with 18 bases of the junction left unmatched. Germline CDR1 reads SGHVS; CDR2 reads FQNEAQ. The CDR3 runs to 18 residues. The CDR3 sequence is CASSTGQVLPHRPYEQYF. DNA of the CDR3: TGTGCCAGCAGCACTGGACAGGTACTTCCCCATAGGCCCTACGAGCAGTACTTC. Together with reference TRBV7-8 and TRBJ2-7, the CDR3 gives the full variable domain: GAGVSQSPRYKVAKRGQDVALRCDPISGHVSLFWYQQALGQGPEFLTYFQNEAQLDKSGLPSDRFFAERPEGSVSTLKIQRTQQEDSAVYLCASSTGQVLPHRPYEQYFGPGTRLTVT.

The CDR3 nucleotides read TGTGCCAGCAGTATCGGGGTCCTTTCCTACGAGCAGTACTTC. It is translated as CASSIGVLSYEQYF. The chain joins TRBV2 to TRBJ2-4; the D gene is possibly TRBD2 (5 bases). Gene TRBJ2-7 matches the end of the DNA better, so the J call may be wrong. The CDR3 extends over 14 amino acids. CDR1 SNHLY and CDR2 FYNNEI come from the germline V gene.

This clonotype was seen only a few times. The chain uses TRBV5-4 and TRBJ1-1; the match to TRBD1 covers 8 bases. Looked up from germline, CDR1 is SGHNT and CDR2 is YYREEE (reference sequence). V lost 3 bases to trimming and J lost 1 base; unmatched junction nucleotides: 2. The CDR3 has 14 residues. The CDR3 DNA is TGTGCCAGCAGCTGGGACAGGAGGAACACTGAAGCTTTCTTT. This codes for CASSWDRRNTEAFF.

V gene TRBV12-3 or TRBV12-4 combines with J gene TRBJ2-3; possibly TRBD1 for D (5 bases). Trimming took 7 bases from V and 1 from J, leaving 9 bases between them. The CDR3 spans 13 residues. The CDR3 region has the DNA TGTGCCAGCACCACGACAGGCACAGATACGCAGTATTTT. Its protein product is CASTTTGTDTQYF.

CDR3 nucleotides: TGTGCCAGCAGTACTCCTTCGACTAGCGGGGTAACCTACGAGCAGTACTTC. Protein sequence: CASSTPSTSGVTYEQYF. The chain couples TRBV27 to TRBJ2-7, with TRBD2 identical over 11 bases. Trimming at V came to 5 bases and at J to 2 bases, leaving 11 bases not matched to a gene. CDR1 is MNHEY and CDR2 is SMNVEV in the germline V gene (reference sequence). This CDR3 is built from 17 residues.

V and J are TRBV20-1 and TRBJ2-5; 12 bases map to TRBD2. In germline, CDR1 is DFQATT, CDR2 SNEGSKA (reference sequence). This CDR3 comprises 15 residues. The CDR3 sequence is CGVNGLAGFQETQYF. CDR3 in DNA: TGCGGTGTGAACGGACTAGCGGGATTTCAGGAGACCCAGTACTTC.